A single sample is the source of the 2 T cell receptor beta chains below, sequenced in a study of blood T cell repertoires in COVID-19. The repertoire was sequenced with immunoSEQ multiplex PCR; TCRdb's copy has only in-frame clones and lacks some. The table lists approximately 210,000 clones, 92% of them singletons, with around 1.2% in the top ten. The sequenced material came from peripheral blood. The receptors originated from a man aged 25-45 years with acute or convalescent COVID-19.

The chain has TRBV27 and TRBJ2-7; a possible D gene is TRBD1 (6 bases). Germline loops: CDR1 MNHEY, CDR2 SMNVEV (reference sequence). This CDR3 comprises 15 residues. Trimming took off 4 bases at V and 2 bases at J, with 15 bases between the two ends. CDR3 sequence: CASSSTDSTPYEQYF. CDR3 in DNA: TGTGCCAGCAGTTCTACGGACAGCACACCCTACGAGCAGTACTTC.

The V gene is TRBV10-3, the J gene TRBJ2-3; maybe TRBD2 (7 bases). Germline V lookup: CDR1 ENHRY, CDR2 SYGVKD. There are 16 residues in the CDR3. V was shortened by 10 bases and J by 3 bases, with 23 bases between the two germline ends. The CDR3: CATNREGVLGTDTQYF. The CDR3 DNA is TGTGCCACAAACAGGGAGGGGGTGCTAGGTACAGATACGCAGTATTTT.